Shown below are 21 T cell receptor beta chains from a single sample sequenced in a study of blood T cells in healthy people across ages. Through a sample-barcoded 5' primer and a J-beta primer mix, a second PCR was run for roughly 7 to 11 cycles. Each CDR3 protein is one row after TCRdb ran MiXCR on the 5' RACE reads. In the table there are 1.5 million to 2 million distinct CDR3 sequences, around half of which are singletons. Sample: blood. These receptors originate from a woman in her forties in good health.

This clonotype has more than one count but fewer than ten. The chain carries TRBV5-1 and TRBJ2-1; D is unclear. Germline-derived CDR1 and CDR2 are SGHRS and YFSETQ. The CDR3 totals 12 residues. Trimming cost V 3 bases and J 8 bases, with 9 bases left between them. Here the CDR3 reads CASSSPAYEQFF. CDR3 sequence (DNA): TGCGCCAGCAGCTCGCCCGCGTATGAGCAGTTCTTC.

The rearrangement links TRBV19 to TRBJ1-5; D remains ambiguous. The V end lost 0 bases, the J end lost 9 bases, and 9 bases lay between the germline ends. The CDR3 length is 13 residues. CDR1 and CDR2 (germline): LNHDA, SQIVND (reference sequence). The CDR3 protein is CASSIDLSSPQHF. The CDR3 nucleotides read TGTGCCAGTAGTATAGATCTCAGTTCGCCCCAGCATTTT.

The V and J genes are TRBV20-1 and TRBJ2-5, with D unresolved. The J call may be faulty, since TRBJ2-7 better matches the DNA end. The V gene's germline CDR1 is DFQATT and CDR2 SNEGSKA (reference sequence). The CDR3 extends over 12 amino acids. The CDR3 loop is CSARLGFYEQYF. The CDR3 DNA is TGCAGTGCTAGACTAGGTTTCTACGAGCAGTACTTC.

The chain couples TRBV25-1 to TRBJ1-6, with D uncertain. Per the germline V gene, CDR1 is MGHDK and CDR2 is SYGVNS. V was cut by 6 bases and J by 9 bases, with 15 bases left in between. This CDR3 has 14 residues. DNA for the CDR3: TGTGCCAGCAGAGCAGACGGCTCGAGTTCACCCCTCCACTTT. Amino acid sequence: CASRADGSSSPLHF.

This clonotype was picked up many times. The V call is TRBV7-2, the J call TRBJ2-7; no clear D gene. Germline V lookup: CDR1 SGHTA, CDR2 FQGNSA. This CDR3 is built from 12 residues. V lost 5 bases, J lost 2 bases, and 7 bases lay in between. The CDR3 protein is CASSPTTYEQYF. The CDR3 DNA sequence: TGTGCCAGCAGCCCTACAACCTACGAGCAGTACTTC.

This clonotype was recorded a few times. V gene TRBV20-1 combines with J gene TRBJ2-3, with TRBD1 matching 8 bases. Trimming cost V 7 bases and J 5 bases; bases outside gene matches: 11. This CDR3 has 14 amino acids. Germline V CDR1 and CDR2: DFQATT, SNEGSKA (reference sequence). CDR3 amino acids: CSGYPGGAKDTQYF. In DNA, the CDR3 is TGCAGTGGATATCCAGGGGGCGCAAAAGATACGCAGTATTTT.

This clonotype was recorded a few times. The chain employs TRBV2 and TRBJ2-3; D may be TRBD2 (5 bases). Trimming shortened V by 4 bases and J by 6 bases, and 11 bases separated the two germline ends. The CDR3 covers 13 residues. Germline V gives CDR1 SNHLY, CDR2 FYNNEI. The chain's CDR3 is CASSVSGSDTQYF. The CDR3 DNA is TGTGCCAGCAGTGTGTCGGGGAGCGATACGCAGTATTTT.

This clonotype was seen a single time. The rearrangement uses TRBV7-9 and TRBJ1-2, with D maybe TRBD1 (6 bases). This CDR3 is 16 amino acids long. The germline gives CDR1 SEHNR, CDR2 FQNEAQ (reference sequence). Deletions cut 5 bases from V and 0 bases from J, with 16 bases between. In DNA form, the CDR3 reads TGTGCCAGCAGCCCTCACCGACAGGTCCCTAACTATGGCTACACCTTC. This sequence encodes CASSPHRQVPNYGYTF. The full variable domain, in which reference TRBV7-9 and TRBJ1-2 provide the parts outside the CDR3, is DTGVSQNPRHKITKRGQNVTFRCDPISEHNRLYWYRQTLGQGPEFLTYFQNEAQLEKSRLLSDRFSAERPKGSFSTLEIQRTEQGDSAMYLCASSPHRQVPNYGYTFGSGTRLTVV.

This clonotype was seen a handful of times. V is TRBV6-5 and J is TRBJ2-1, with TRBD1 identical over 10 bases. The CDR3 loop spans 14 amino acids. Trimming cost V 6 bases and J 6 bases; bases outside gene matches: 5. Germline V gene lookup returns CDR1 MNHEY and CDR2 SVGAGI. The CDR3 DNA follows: TGTGCCAGCAGACGGGACAGGGGCGTCAATGAGCAGTTCTTC. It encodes CASRRDRGVNEQFF.

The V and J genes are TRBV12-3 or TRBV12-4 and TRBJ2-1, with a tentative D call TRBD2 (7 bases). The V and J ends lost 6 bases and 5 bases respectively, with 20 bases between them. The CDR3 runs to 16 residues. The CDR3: CASSPAEGGSHNEQFF. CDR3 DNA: TGTGCCAGCAGCCCCGCCGAGGGGGGGTCCCACAATGAGCAGTTCTTC.

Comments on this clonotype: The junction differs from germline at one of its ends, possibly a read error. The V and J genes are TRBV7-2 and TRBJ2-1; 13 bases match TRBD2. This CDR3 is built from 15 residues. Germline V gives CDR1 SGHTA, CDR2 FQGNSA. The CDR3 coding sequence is TGTGCCAGCAGCTTAGGACTAGCGGGGGGTTTTGAGAAGTTCTTC. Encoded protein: CASSLGLAGGFEKFF. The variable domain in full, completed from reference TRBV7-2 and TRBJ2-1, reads GAGVSQSPSNKVTEKGKDVELRCDPISGHTALYWYRQSLGQGLEFLIYFQGNSAPDKSGLPSDRFSAERTGGSVSTLTIQRTQQEDSAVYLCASSLGLAGGFEKFFGPGTRLTVL.

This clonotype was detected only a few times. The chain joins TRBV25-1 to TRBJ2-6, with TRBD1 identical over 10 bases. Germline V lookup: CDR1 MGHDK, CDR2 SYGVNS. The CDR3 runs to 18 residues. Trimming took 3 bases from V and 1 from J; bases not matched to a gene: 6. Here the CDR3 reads CASSEPGQGNSGANVLTF. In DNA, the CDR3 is TGTGCCAGCAGTGAGCCGGGACAGGGGAATTCTGGGGCCAACGTCCTGACTTTC.

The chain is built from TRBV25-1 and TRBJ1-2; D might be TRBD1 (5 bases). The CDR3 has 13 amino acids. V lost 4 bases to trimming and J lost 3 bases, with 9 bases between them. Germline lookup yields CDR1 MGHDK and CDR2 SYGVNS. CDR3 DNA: TGTGCCAGCAGTGGGGTAGGGGACTATGGCTACACCTTC. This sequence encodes CASSGVGDYGYTF.

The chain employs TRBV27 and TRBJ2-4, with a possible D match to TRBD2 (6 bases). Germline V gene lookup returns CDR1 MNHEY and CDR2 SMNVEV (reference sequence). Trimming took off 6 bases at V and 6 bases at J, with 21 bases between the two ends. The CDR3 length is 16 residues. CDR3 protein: CASSSWDLIGRNIQYF. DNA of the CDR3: TGTGCCAGCAGCTCCTGGGATTTGATCGGGAGAAACATTCAGTACTTC.

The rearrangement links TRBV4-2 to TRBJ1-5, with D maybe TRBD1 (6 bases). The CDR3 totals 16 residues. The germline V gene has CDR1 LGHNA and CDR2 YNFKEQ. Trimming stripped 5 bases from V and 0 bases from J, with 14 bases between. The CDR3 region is CASSGEGGYSNQPQHF. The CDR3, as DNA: TGTGCCAGCAGCGGGGAGGGGGGCTATAGCAATCAGCCCCAGCATTTT.

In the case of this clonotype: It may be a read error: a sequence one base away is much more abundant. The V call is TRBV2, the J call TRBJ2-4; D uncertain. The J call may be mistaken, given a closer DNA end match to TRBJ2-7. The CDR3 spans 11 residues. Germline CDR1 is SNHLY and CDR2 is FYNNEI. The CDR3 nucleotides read TGTGCCAGCAGTGCGGACCACGAGCAGTACTTC. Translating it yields CASSADHEQYF.

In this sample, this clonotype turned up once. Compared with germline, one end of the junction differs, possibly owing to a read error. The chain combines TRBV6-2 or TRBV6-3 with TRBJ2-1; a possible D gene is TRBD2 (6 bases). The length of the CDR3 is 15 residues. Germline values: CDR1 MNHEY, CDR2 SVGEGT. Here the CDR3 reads CANSSKGREVNEQFF. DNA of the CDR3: TGTGCCAACAGTTCGAAAGGCAGGGAGGTCAATGAGCAGTTCTTC.

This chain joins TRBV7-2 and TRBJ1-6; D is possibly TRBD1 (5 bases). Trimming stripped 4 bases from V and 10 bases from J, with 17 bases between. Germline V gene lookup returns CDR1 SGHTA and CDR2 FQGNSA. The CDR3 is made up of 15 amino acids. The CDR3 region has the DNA TGTGCCAGCAGCTCCGGGGCGCGTACCTACTCACCCCTCCACTTT. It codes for CASSSGARTYSPLHF.

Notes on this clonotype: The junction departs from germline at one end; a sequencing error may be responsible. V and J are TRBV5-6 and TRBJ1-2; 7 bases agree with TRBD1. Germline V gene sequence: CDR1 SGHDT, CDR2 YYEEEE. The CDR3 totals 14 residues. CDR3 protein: CANSRTGITQGYTF. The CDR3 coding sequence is TGTGCCAACAGCCGGACAGGCATCACTCAGGGCTACACCTTC.

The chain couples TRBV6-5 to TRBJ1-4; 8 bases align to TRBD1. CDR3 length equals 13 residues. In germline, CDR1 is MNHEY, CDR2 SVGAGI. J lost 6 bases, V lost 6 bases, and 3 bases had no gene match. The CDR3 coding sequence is TGTGCCAGCAGGGCAGGGGGCGATGAAAAACTGTTTTTT. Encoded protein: CASRAGGDEKLFF.

The CDR3 here is CASSSRGGDDYTF. CDR3 bases: TGTGCCAGCAGCTCGAGGGGGGGGGACGACTACACCTTC. This chain uses TRBV28 with TRBJ1-2; possibly TRBD1 for D (6 bases). CDR1 is MDHEN, CDR2 SYDVKM, per germline. CDR3 size: 13 residues. Deletions cut 6 bases from V and 10 bases from J, with 18 bases between.